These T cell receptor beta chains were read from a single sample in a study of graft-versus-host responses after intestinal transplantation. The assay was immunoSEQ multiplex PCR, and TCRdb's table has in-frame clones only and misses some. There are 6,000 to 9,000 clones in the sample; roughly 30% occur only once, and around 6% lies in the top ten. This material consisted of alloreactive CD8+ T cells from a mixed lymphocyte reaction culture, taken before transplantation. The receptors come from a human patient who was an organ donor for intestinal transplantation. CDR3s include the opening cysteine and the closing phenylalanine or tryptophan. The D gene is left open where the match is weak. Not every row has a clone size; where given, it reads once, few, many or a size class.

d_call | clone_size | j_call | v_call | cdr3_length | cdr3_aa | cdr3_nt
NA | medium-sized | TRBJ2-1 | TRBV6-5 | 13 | CASSYSSYNEQFF | TGTGCCAGCAGTTACAGCTCCTACAATGAGCAGTTCTTC
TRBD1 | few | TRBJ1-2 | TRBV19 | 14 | CASSYGQVLGGYTF | TGTGCCAGTAGTTACGGACAGGTATTAGGTGGCTACACCTTC
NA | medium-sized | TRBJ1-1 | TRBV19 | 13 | CASSINRNTEAFF | TGTGCCAGTAGTATTAACAGGAACACTGAAGCTTTCTTT
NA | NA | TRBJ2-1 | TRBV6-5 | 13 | CASIHLRDGEQFF | TGTGCCAGCATCCACCTGAGGGATGGTGAGCAGTTCTTC
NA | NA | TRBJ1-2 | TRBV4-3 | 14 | CASSQDRGPYGYTF | TGCGCCAGCAGCCAAGATAGGGGCCCCTATGGCTACACCTTC
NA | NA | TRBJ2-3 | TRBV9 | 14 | CASSPRYYTDTQYF | TGTGCCAGCAGCCCCCGGTACTACACAGATACGCAGTATTTT
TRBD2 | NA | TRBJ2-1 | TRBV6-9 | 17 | CASTQRRTSGVYNEQFF | TGTGCCAGCACTCAAAGGCGGACTAGCGGTGTTTACAATGAGCAGTTCTTC
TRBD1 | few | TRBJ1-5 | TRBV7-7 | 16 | CASSLGKTGNYQPQHF | TGTGCTAGCAGCTTAGGAAAGACAGGGAATTATCAGCCCCAGCATTTT
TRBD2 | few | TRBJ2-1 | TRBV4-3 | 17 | CASSQDSGTRGINEQFF | TGCGCCAGCAGCCAAGACTCCGGGACTAGAGGTATCAATGAGCAGTTCTTC
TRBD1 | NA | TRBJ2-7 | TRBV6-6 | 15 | CASSYEGTGAYEQYF | TGTGCCAGCAGTTACGAAGGGACAGGGGCCTACGAGCAGTACTTC
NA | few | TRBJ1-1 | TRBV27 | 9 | CASRDEAFF | TGTGCCAGCAGGGATGAAGCTTTCTTT
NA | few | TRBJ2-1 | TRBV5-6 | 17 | CARSLGVGAGAREEQFF | TGTGCCCGCAGCTTGGGGGTCGGGGCGGGGGCCCGAGAGGAGCAGTTCTTC
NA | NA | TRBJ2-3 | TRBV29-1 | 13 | CSTRPRNTDTQYF | TGCAGCACCCGCCCGAGAAACACAGATACGCAGTATTTT
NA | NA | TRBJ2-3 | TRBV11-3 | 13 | CASSWGAADTQYF | TGTGCCAGCAGCTGGGGGGCGGCAGATACGCAGTATTTT
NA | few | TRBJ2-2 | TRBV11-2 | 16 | CASSLAGTNYYGELFF | TGTGCCAGCAGCTTAGCCGGGACGAATTATTACGGGGAGCTGTTTTTT